The next 30 T cell receptor beta chains were all read from a single sample in a study of T cells after yellow fever vaccination. TCRdb re-derived calls from the 5' RACE reads in MiXCR, one entry per CDR3 protein. Of about 370,000 distinct CDR3 sequences listed, around 10% are singletons. Specimen: PBMCs, collected on the day of the first yellow fever vaccination. Every receptor here comes from a man aged 18 to 30 who received the YFV17D yellow fever vaccine.

This sequence joins TRBV18 and TRBJ2-4, with TRBD1 matching over 8 bases. CDR1 and CDR2 (germline): KGHSH, LQKENI. This CDR3 is built from 14 residues. V lost 6 bases, J lost 3 bases, and 4 bases stayed unmatched. CDR3 region: CASSDRVGKNIQYF. CDR3 in DNA: TGTGCCAGCTCGGACAGGGTGGGCAAAAACATTCAGTACTTC.

The chain employs TRBV20-1 and TRBJ1-6; D may be TRBD1 (5 bases). Germline-derived CDR1 and CDR2 are DFQATT and SNEGSKA (reference sequence). This CDR3 has 16 amino acids. V was cut by 0 bases and J by 4 bases, with 13 bases left in between. Here the CDR3 DNA reads TGCAGTGCTAGAGATAGGAGACAGTCTTATAATTCACCCCTCCACTTT. Amino acid sequence: CSARDRRQSYNSPLHF.

This rearrangement joins TRBV6-2 or TRBV6-3 to TRBJ2-1, with TRBD2 as a possible D gene (5 bases). CDR3 length: 14 amino acids. Germline values: CDR1 MNHEY, CDR2 SVGEGT. V shed 8 bases and J shed 8 bases, with 19 bases lying between them. The CDR3 region is CASRPERYIDEQFF. CDR3 nucleotide sequence: TGTGCCAGCCGACCCGAGCGGTATATCGATGAGCAGTTCTTC.

This clonotype was observed a handful of times. The rearrangement uses TRBV18 and TRBJ2-5; maybe TRBD1 (5 bases). Trimming left V 3 bases short and J 4 bases short, with 9 bases between. Germline CDR1 reads KGHSH; CDR2 reads LQKENI. This CDR3 is 13 amino acids long. In nucleotides, the CDR3 is TGTGCCAGCTCACCGACAGTAGGAGAGACCCAGTACTTC. Its protein is CASSPTVGETQYF. Drawing the rest from reference TRBV18 and TRBJ2-5, the complete variable domain is NAGVMQNPRHLVRRRGQEARLRCSPMKGHSHVYWYRQLPEEGLKFMVYLQKENIIDESGMPKERFSAEFPKEGPSILRIQQVVRGDSAAYFCASSPTVGETQYFGPGTRLLVL.

This clonotype was seen only a few times. The CDR3 sequence is CASSLKGLLSLAGDPYIYNEQFF. CDR3 DNA sequence: TGTGCCAGCAGCTTAAAAGGTCTTCTTTCGCTAGCGGGGGACCCTTACATCTACAATGAGCAGTTCTTC. The rearrangement links TRBV7-3 to TRBJ2-1, with 10 bases fitting TRBD2. The germline V gene has CDR1 SGHTA and CDR2 FQGTGA. There are 23 residues in the CDR3. The ends lost 1 base at V and 3 bases at J; junction bases unmatched: 24.

This clonotype came up many times. This chain links TRBV12-3 or TRBV12-4 with TRBJ2-7; D is perhaps TRBD1 (6 bases). The CDR3 runs to 15 residues. The V end was cut by 6 bases, the J end by 3 bases, with 18 bases between. This CDR3 is CASSPSLDSYYEQYF. The CDR3 nucleotides are TGTGCCAGCAGCCCCAGCCTGGACAGCTACTACGAGCAGTACTTC.

The chain recombines TRBV5-1 with TRBJ2-7; TRBD1 matches 8 bases. Germline CDR1 reads SGHRS; CDR2 reads YFSETQ. The J segment lost 0 bases and the V segment lost 0 bases, leaving 2 bases of the junction unmatched. The CDR3 totals 15 residues. DNA for the CDR3: TGCGCCAGCAGCTTGGTTGACAGGGGCTCCTACGAGCAGTACTTC. It yields the protein CASSLVDRGSYEQYF.

The sample holds a few counts of this clonotype. This chain connects TRBV7-3 to TRBJ2-3; D not resolved. This CDR3 spans 16 amino acids. Germline-derived CDR1 and CDR2 are SGHTA and FQGTGA. Trimming took 0 bases from V and 7 from J, leaving 17 bases between them. CDR3 in amino acids: CASSLTGRSAVNTQYF. CDR3 in DNA: TGTGCCAGCAGCTTAACGGGCCGGTCCGCCGTTAATACGCAGTATTTT.

The chain is built from TRBV5-4 and TRBJ1-2; D ambiguous. V lost 1 base to trimming and J lost 4 bases, with 5 bases between them. The CDR3 contains 12 residues. The V gene's germline CDR1 is SGHNT and CDR2 YYREEE (reference sequence). CDR3 DNA sequence: TGTGCCAGCAGCTTGCCCAGCTATGGCTACACCTTC. Translated, it gives CASSLPSYGYTF.

This clonotype was found many times. The chain joins TRBV20-1 to TRBJ2-4; 7 positions agree with TRBD2. The CDR3 covers 14 residues. Trimming took 1 base from V and 5 from J; bases not matched to a gene: 5. From germline, CDR1 is DFQATT and CDR2 SNEGSKA (reference sequence). The CDR3 is CSARGAGEQNIQYF. The CDR3 region has the DNA TGCAGTGCTAGAGGTGCGGGGGAGCAAAACATTCAGTACTTC.

This clonotype was seen only a few times. V and J are TRBV29-1 and TRBJ1-1, with D possibly being TRBD1 (6 bases). There are 14 residues in the CDR3. The V end lost 6 bases, the J end lost 1 base, and 15 bases lay between the germline ends. The germline gives CDR1 SQVTM, CDR2 ANQGSEA. The CDR3 loop is CSVFQGSRNTEAFF. CDR3 DNA: TGCAGCGTATTCCAGGGGTCGAGGAACACTGAAGCTTTCTTT.

V and J are TRBV18 and TRBJ2-3; D unclear. The CDR3 has 13 amino acids. The germline V gene encodes CDR1 KGHSH and CDR2 LQKENI. V was trimmed by 3 bases and J by 4 bases, leaving 8 bases between them. The CDR3 spells CASSPSLPDTQYF. The CDR3 coding sequence is TGTGCCAGCTCACCCAGTTTACCAGATACGCAGTATTTT.

The rearrangement links TRBV5-4 to TRBJ2-3; D is undetermined. The V end lost 4 bases, the J end lost 6 bases, and 15 bases lay between the germline ends. Per the germline V gene, CDR1 is SGHNT and CDR2 is YYREEE (reference sequence). This CDR3 region has 14 residues. The CDR3 here is CASSQAASGDTQYF. The CDR3 region has the DNA TGTGCCAGCAGCCAGGCCGCGTCTGGGGATACGCAGTATTTT.

This clonotype came up a few times. V is TRBV6-5 and J is TRBJ2-3; D may be TRBD1 or TRBD2 (5 bases each). This CDR3 region has 18 residues. Germline V gene lookup returns CDR1 MNHEY and CDR2 SVGAGI. V lost 7 bases to trimming and J lost 0 bases, with 23 bases between them. CDR3 nucleotide sequence: TGTGCCAGCACCTACTCCGCCGGGGCCGCTTCTAGCACAGATACGCAGTATTTT. Its protein is CASTYSAGAASSTDTQYF.

The table lists this clonotype with a few counts. The gene calls are TRBV15 and TRBJ2-1; 9 bases map to TRBD2. V was pared by 5 bases and J by 7 bases, with 12 bases of the junction left unmatched. CDR3 length: 16 amino acids. CDR1 and CDR2 (germline): LNHNV, YYDKDF (reference sequence). The chain's CDR3 is CATSPHGGGGDNEQFF. The CDR3 DNA reads TGTGCCACCAGCCCCCATGGGGGCGGGGGGGATAATGAGCAGTTCTTC.

This clonotype came up many times. The V and J genes are TRBV10-3 and TRBJ1-1; D is unresolved. V gave up 6 bases and J gave up 1 base, with 6 bases separating them. In germline, CDR1 is ENHRY, CDR2 SYGVKD. This CDR3 has 12 amino acids. CDR3 DNA sequence: TGTGCCATCAGCCCCCGGAACACTGAAGCTTTCTTT. Protein: CAISPRNTEAFF.

The genes are TRBV5-1 and TRBJ2-1; D perhaps matches TRBD1 (7 bases). The germline CDR1 and CDR2 sequences are SGHRS and YFSETQ. The CDR3 contains 14 residues. The V gene lost 3 bases and the J gene lost 7 bases, with 14 bases spanning the gap. DNA for the CDR3: TGCGCCAGCAGCTCTAGCGCAGGGGGGAATGAGCAGTTCTTC. Translated, it gives CASSSSAGGNEQFF.

This sequence joins TRBV5-1 and TRBJ2-3; unclear D gene. Per germline, CDR1 SGHRS and CDR2 YFSETQ. V was trimmed by 2 bases and J by 2 bases, leaving 9 bases between them. The CDR3 loop spans 14 amino acids. DNA of the CDR3: TGCGCCAGCAGCTTCAGCGCACCCACAGATACGCAGTATTTT. It yields the protein CASSFSAPTDTQYF.

The chain employs TRBV5-1 and TRBJ2-3; 8 nucleotides align to TRBD2. V shed 4 bases, J shed 4 bases, and the junction held 14 bases outside the gene matches. The germline V gene encodes CDR1 SGHRS and CDR2 YFSETQ. The CDR3 has 17 amino acids. CDR3 nucleotides: TGCGCCAGCAGCCGACCTCTCGGCGGGGGGACCCCAGATACGCAGTATTTT. This encodes CASSRPLGGGTPDTQYF.

This chain joins TRBV6-2 or TRBV6-3 and TRBJ1-6; D not resolved. CDR1 is MNHEY and CDR2 is SVGEGT in the germline V gene. Trimming took off 6 bases at V and 8 bases at J, with 8 bases between the two ends. This CDR3 spans 12 amino acids. The CDR3 bases are TGTGCCAGCAGACCACACTATTCACCCCTCCACTTT. Translating gives CASRPHYSPLHF.

The chain couples TRBV4-2 to TRBJ2-1, with D unclear. Germline values: CDR1 LGHNA, CDR2 YNFKEQ. This CDR3 region has 16 residues. Between the trimmed V and J ends, which lost 0 bases and 8 bases, there was a span of 17 bases. The chain's CDR3 is CASSQELARRSYEQFF. The CDR3 DNA sequence: TGTGCCAGCAGCCAAGAATTGGCCCGGCGCAGTTATGAGCAGTTCTTC.

This clonotype has more than one count but fewer than ten. The J gene is TRBJ2-5, the V gene TRBV13; D is unresolved. Trimming pared 2 bases from V and 1 base from J, leaving 8 bases between. The CDR3 is 14 residues long. Germline assignment: CDR1 PRHDT and CDR2 FYEKMQ (reference sequence). The CDR3 DNA reads as TGTGCCAGCAGCTTAAAGGCATCCCAAGAGACCCAGTACTTC. Its translation: CASSLKASQETQYF.

The CDR3 DNA is TGTGCCATCAGTCCCGGGACAGACAATGAGCAGTTCTTC. It translates to CAISPGTDNEQFF. The J gene is TRBJ2-1, the V gene TRBV10-3; 7 bases line up with TRBD1. There are 13 residues in the CDR3. Germline lookup yields CDR1 ENHRY and CDR2 SYGVKD. V dropped 5 bases and J dropped 5; count of bases not matched to a gene: 3.

This chain links TRBV4-3 with TRBJ2-7; a weak D match, TRBD1 (6 bases). V gave up 4 bases and J gave up 4 bases, with 14 bases separating them. CDR1 and CDR2 (germline): LGHNA, YSLEER. CDR3 size: 14 residues. The CDR3 loop reads CASSPRQESYEQYF. DNA of the CDR3: TGCGCCAGCAGCCCAAGACAGGAAAGTTACGAGCAGTACTTC.

This chain uses TRBV9 with TRBJ2-7; 10 bases match TRBD1. CDR3 length: 13 residues. With 4 bases clipped from V and 6 bases from J, the junction kept 4 bases outside the gene matches. Germline CDR1 and CDR2: SGDLS and YYNGEE. For the CDR3, the DNA is TGTGCCAGCAGCCGGGACAGGGGTGGCGAGCAGTACGTC. Translating gives CASSRDRGGEQYV.

To note about this clonotype: Its ends do not fully match the called genes, so a read error is possible. The chain is built from TRBV20-1 and TRBJ2-3; unclear D gene. Germline V CDR1 and CDR2: DFQATT, SNEGSKA (reference sequence). The CDR3 consists of 13 residues. The CDR3 nucleotides read TGCAGTGCTAGAGGGAGTAGCAGAGATACGCAGTATTTT. Amino acids: CSARGSSRDTQYF.

The gene calls are TRBV4-1 and TRBJ2-3; TRBD1 matches at 8 bases. The CDR3 extends over 15 amino acids. The J segment lost 4 bases and the V segment lost 4 bases, leaving 7 bases of the junction unmatched. The V gene's germline CDR1 is MGHRA and CDR2 YSYEKL. The CDR3 reads CASSRGQGGADTQYF. CDR3 coding DNA: TGCGCCAGCAGCCGAGGACAGGGTGGTGCAGATACGCAGTATTTT.

The chain is built from TRBV12-3 or TRBV12-4 and TRBJ1-5, with 7 bases identical to TRBD1. V shed 5 bases and J 3 bases; nucleotides not matched to a gene: 10. CDR3 size: 16 residues. CDR3: CASSPGQVLLNQPQHF. The CDR3, as DNA: TGTGCCAGCAGTCCCGGACAGGTGCTCCTCAATCAGCCCCAGCATTTT.

This clonotype has a handful of counts. The V and J genes are TRBV7-6 and TRBJ2-5, with D possibly called TRBD1 or TRBD2 (6 bases each). Germline lookup yields CDR1 SGHVS and CDR2 FNYEAQ. Trimming shortened V by 2 bases and J by 6 bases, and 16 bases separated the two germline ends. The CDR3 is 15 amino acids. In DNA form, the CDR3 reads TGTGCCAGCAGCTTAAATTTGGGGGGCCCGAAGACCCAGTACTTC. It codes for CASSLNLGGPKTQYF. Variable domain in full (rest from reference TRBV7-6 and TRBJ2-5): GAGVSQSPRYKVTKRGQDVALRCDPISGHVSLYWYRQALGQGPEFLTYFNYEAQQDKSGLPNDRFSAERPEGSISTLTIQRTEQRDSAMYRCASSLNLGGPKTQYFGPGTRLLVL.

This sequence joins TRBV5-6 and TRBJ2-4; 7 bases line up with TRBD2. The CDR3 consists of 15 residues. CDR1 and CDR2 from the germline V gene are SGHDT and YYEEEE. Germline trimming cut 5 bases from V and 3 bases from J; bases unmatched to any gene: 8. CDR3: CASSTAAGVKNIQYF. In nucleotides, the CDR3 is TGTGCCAGCAGTACGGCTGCGGGGGTCAAAAACATTCAGTACTTC.